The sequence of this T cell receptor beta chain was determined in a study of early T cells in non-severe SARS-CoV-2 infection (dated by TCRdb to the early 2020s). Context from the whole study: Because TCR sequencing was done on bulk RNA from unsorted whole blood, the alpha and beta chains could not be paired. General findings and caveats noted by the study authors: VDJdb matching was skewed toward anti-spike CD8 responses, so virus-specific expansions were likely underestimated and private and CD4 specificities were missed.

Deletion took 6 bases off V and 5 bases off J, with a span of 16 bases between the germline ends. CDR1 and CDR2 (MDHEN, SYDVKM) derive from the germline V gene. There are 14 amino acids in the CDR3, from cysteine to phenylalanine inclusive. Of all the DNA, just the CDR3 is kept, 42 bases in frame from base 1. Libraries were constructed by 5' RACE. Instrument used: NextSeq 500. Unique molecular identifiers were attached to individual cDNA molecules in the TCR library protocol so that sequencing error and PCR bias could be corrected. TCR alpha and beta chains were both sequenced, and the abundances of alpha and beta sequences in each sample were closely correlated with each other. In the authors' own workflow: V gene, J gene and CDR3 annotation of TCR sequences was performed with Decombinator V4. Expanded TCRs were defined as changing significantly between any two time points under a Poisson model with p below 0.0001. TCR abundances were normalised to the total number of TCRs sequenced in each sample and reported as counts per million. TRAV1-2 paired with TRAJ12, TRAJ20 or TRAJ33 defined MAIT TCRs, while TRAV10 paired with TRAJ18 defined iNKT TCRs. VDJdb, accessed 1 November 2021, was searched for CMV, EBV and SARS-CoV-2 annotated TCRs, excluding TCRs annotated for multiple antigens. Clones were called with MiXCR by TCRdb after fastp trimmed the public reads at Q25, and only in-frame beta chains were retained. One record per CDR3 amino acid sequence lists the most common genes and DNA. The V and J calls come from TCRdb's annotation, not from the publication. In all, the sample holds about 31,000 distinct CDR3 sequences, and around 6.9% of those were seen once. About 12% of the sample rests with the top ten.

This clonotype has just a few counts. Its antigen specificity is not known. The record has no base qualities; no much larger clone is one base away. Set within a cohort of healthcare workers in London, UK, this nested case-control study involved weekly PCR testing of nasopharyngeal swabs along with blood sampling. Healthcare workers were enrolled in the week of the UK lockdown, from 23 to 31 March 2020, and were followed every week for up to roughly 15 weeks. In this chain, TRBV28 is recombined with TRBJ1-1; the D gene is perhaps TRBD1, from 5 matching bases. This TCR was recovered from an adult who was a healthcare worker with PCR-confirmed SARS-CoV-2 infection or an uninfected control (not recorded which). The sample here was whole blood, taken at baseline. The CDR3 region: CASRLRGWGTEAFF. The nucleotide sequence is TGTGCCAGCAGACTCCGGGGTTGGGGGACTGAAGCTTTCTTT.